This TCR beta chain was found in a study of blood T cell repertoires in COVID-19. Study-level information: Donors in the United States, Italy and Spain gave samples during acute or convalescent COVID-19. Sample material is recorded as cDNA or gDNA derived from T cells, B-cell-depleted T cells, or PBMCs.

The assay was immunoSEQ multiplex PCR, and TCRdb's table has in-frame clones only and misses some. The sample lists a few hundred thousand clones; 84% were seen once. This CDR3 contains 20 residues. Germline lookup yields CDR1 MNHEY and CDR2 SMNVEV (reference sequence). Trimming shortened V by 5 bases and J by 6 bases, and 35 bases separated the two germline ends. This rearrangement joins TRBV27 to TRBJ2-7; the D gene is possibly TRBD1 (6 bases). The clonotype originates from a man between 60 and 75 years old with acute or convalescent COVID-19. Specimen: peripheral blood. CDR3 sequence: CASSPLLPRHRASSSREQYF. The CDR3 coding sequence is TGTGCCAGCAGTCCTCTACTACCCCGCCACAGGGCATCTAGCTCCCGCGAGCAGTACTTC.